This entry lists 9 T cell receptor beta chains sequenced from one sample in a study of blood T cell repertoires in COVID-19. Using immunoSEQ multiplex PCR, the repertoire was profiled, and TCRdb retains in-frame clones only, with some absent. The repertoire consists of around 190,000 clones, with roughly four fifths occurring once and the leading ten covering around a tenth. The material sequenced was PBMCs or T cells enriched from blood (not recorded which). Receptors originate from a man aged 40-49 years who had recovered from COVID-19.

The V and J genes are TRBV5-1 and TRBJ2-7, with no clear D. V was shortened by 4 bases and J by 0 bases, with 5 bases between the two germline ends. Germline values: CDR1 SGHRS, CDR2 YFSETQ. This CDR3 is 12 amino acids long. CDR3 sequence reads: CASSASSYEQYF. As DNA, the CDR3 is TGCGCCAGCAGCGCGAGCTCCTACGAGCAGTACTTC.

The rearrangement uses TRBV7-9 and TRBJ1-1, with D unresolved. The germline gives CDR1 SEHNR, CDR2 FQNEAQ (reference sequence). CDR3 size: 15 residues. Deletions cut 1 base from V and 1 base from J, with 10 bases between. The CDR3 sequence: CASSLESNWNTEAFF. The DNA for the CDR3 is TGTGCCAGCAGCTTAGAATCGAACTGGAACACTGAAGCTTTCTTT.

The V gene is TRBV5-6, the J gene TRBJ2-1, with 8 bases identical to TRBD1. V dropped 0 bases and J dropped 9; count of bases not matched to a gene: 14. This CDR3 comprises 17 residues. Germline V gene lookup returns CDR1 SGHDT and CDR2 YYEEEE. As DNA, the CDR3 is TGTGCCAGCAGCTTGGAAATCCGGGACAGGAACTGGGGTGAGCAGTTCTTC. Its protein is CASSLEIRDRNWGEQFF.

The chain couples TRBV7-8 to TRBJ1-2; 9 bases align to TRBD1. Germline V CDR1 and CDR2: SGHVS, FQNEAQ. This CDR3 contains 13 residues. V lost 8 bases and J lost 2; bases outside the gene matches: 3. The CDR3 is CASGTGKNYGYTF. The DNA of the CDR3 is TGTGCCAGCGGGACAGGGAAGAACTATGGCTACACCTTC.

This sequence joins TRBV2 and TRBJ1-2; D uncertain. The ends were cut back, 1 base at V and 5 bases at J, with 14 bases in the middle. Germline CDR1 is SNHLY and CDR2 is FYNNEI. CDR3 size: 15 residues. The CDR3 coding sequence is TGTGCCAGCAGTGAAGGACCAGGTGAAGTGTATGGCTACACCTTC. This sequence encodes CASSEGPGEVYGYTF.

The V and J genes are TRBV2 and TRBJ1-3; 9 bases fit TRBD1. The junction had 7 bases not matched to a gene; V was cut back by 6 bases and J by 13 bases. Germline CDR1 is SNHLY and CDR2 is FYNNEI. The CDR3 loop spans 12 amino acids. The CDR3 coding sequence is TGTGCCAGCAGCGCCCGGGACAGGGTAATATATTTT. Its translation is CASSARDRVIYF.

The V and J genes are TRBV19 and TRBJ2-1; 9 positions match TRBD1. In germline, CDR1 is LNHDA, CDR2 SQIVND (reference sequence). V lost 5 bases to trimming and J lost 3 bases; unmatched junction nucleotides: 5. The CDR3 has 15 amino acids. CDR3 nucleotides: TGTGCCAGTAGTGAGGACAGGGGTGGCTACAATGAGCAGTTCTTC. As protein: CASSEDRGGYNEQFF.

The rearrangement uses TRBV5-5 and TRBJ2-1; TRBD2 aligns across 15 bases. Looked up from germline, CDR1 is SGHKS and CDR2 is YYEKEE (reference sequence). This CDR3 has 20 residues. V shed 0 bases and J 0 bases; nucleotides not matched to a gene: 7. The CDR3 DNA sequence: TGTGCCAGCAGCTTGGCCGGGACTAGCGGGGGGTTGAGCTCCTACAATGAGCAGTTCTTC. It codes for CASSLAGTSGGLSSYNEQFF. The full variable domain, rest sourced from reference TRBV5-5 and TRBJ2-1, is DAGVTQSPTHLIKTRGQQVTLRCSPISGHKSVSWYQQVLGQGPQFIFQYYEKEERGRGNFPDRFSARQFPNYSSELNVNALLLGDSALYLCASSLAGTSGGLSSYNEQFFGPGTRLTVL.

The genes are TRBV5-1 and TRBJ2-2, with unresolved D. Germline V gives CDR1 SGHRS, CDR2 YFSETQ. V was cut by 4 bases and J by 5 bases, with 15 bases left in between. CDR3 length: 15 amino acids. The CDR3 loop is CASSLAVQSTGELFF. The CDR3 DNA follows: TGCGCCAGCAGCCTGGCCGTACAGAGTACCGGGGAGCTGTTTTTT. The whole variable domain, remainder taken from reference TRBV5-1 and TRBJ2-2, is KAGVTQTPRYLIKTRGQQVTLSCSPISGHRSVSWYQQTPGQGLQFLFEYFSETQRNKGNFPGRFSGRQFSNSRSEMNVSTLELGDSALYLCASSLAVQSTGELFFGEGSRLTVL.